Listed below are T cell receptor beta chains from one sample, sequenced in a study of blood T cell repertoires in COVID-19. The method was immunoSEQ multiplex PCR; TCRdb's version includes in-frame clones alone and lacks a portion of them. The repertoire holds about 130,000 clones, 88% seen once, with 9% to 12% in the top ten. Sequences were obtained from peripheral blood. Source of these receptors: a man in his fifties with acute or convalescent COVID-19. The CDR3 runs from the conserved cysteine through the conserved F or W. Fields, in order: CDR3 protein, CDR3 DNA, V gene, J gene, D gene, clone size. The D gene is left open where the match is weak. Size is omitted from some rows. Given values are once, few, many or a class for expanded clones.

CDR3: CASSPRGLRGRGYNEQFF; DNA: TGTGCCAGCAGTCCCCGGGGGCTTAGGGGGAGGGGCTACAATGAGCAGTTCTTC; V: TRBV28; J: TRBJ2-1; D: .; size: .
CDR3: CASSVSRGAGGLADTQYF; DNA: TGTGCCAGCAGCGTAAGTCGTGGAGCGGGGGGACTAGCAGATACGCAGTATTTT; V: TRBV9; J: TRBJ2-3; D: TRBD2; size: .
CDR3: CAISAGDYEQYF; DNA: TGTGCCATCAGCGCGGGAGACTACGAGCAGTACTTC; V: TRBV10-3; J: TRBJ2-7; D: TRBD2; size: .
CDR3: CSASRSRVNEQFF; DNA: TGCAGTGCTAGTAGGTCCCGGGTCAATGAGCAGTTCTTC; V: TRBV20-1; J: TRBJ2-1; D: .; size: .
CDR3: CASSSWGTGVVKQYF; DNA: TGTGCCAGCAGCTCCTGGGGGACAGGGGTAGTCAAGCAGTACTTC; V: TRBV11-2; J: TRBJ2-7; D: TRBD1; size: .
CDR3: CAGGGAFGTDTQYF; DNA: TGTGCCGGAGGGGGGGCGTTCGGGACAGATACGCAGTATTTT; V: TRBV6-5; J: TRBJ2-3; D: .; size: .
CDR3: CANSQGLGETQYF; DNA: TGTGCCAACTCGCAGGGGTTGGGGGAGACCCAGTACTTC; V: TRBV10-3; J: TRBJ2-5; D: .; size: few
CDR3: CASSRQTEAFF; DNA: TGTGCCAGCAGTAGACAGACTGAAGCTTTCTTT; V: TRBV25-1; J: TRBJ1-1; D: .; size: .
CDR3: CASSSTRSGNTIYF; DNA: TGTGCCAGCAGCTCTACCAGGTCTGGAAACACCATATATTTT; V: TRBV11-2; J: TRBJ1-3; D: .; size: few
CDR3: CASSSRTGIMNTEAFF; DNA: TGCGCCAGCAGTTCTCGGACAGGGATTATGAACACTGAAGCTTTCTTT; V: TRBV23-1; J: TRBJ1-1; D: TRBD1; size: .
CDR3: CASSPTVSGANVLTF; DNA: TGTGCCAGCAGCCCGACAGTCTCTGGGGCCAACGTCCTGACTTTC; V: TRBV5-8; J: TRBJ2-6; D: .; size: .
CDR3: CASSQLTSGAHNEQFF; DNA: TGTGCCAGCAGCCAGCTGACTAGCGGGGCGCACAATGAGCAGTTCTTC; V: TRBV14; J: TRBJ2-1; D: TRBD2; size: .
CDR3: CSVEKGTANTEAFF; DNA: TGCAGCGTTGAGAAGGGGACAGCGAACACTGAAGCTTTCTTT; V: TRBV29-1; J: TRBJ1-1; D: TRBD1; size: .
CDR3: CASSDRQAYYEQYF; DNA: TGTGCCAGCAGTGATAGGCAGGCCTACTACGAGCAGTACTTC; V: TRBV6-1; J: TRBJ2-7; D: .; size: .
CDR3: CASSPPGSSGGQETQYF; DNA: TGTGCCAGCAGTCCCCCTGGGTCTAGCGGGGGTCAAGAGACCCAGTACTTC; V: TRBV7-3; J: TRBJ2-5; D: TRBD2; size: .
CDR3: CASYSGFGEQYF; DNA: TGTGCCAGCTACAGTGGTTTCGGCGAGCAGTACTTC; V: TRBV28; J: TRBJ2-7; D: .; size: .